Each of the 15 T cell receptor beta chains below was sequenced from the same sample in a study of OX40 agonist ivuxolimab in advanced cancers. TCRdb's table, derived via immunoSEQ multiplex PCR, lists solely in-frame clones and lacks some. The table has some 63,000 clones, around 83% seen once. The sequenced sample was CD4+ or CD8+ T cells sorted from blood, obtained in a trial of the OX40 agonist ivuxolimab. All receptors derive from an adult with an advanced solid tumor such as melanoma, head and neck, liver or kidney cancer.

As concerns this clone: One junction end disagrees with the germline gene, perhaps due to a read error. The chain carries TRBV5-5 and TRBJ1-1; D is undetermined. There are 15 residues in the CDR3. The germline CDR1 and CDR2 sequences are SGHKS and YYEKEE (reference sequence). CDR3 sequence: CASSLLLDTSTEVFF. In DNA, the CDR3 is TGTGCCAGCAGCCTGTTGCTAGATACCTCAACCGAAGTTTTCTTT.

The V gene is TRBV5-1, the J gene TRBJ1-3; D unclear. V lost 1 base and J 0 bases, leaving 14 bases between the germline ends. The CDR3 consists of 17 residues. Germline V gives CDR1 SGHRS, CDR2 YFSETQ. The CDR3 protein is CASSLQPGLNSGNTIYF. The CDR3 DNA sequence: TGCGCCAGCAGCTTGCAACCGGGTCTCAACTCTGGAAACACCATATATTTT.

The chain couples TRBV5-4 to TRBJ2-7; D remains unclear. Germline V gene lookup returns CDR1 SGHNT and CDR2 YYREEE (reference sequence). V lost 4 bases and J 3 bases, leaving 11 bases between the germline ends. This CDR3 comprises 13 residues. The CDR3 protein is CASSLFASYEQYF. Here the CDR3 DNA reads TGTGCCAGCAGCCTCTTCGCTAGCTACGAGCAGTACTTC.

This rearrangement joins TRBV7-9 to TRBJ2-1; TRBD2 matches at 8 bases. This CDR3 comprises 15 residues. J gave up 4 bases and V 3 bases, and 5 bases lay outside the gene matches. Germline V gives CDR1 SEHNR, CDR2 FQNEAQ (reference sequence). The CDR3 region has the DNA TGTGCCAGCAGCTTTCAAGCGGGAGAGTACAATGAGCAGTTCTTC. This gives the protein CASSFQAGEYNEQFF.

V usage is TRBV7-9 and J usage is TRBJ1-5; D is undetermined. Germline lookup yields CDR1 SEHNR and CDR2 FQNEAQ (reference sequence). This CDR3 comprises 12 residues. V lost 1 base and J 5 bases, leaving 3 bases between the germline ends. CDR3 sequence (DNA): TGTGCCAGCAGCTTAGGGGATCAGCCCCAGCATTTT. Protein product: CASSLGDQPQHF.

The rearrangement uses TRBV10-1 and TRBJ2-3, with TRBD2 matching over 10 bases. V dropped 9 bases and J dropped 5; count of bases not matched to a gene: 11. Germline CDR1 is WNHNN and CDR2 is SYGVQD (reference sequence). The CDR3 covers 15 residues. Written as DNA, the CDR3 is TGCGCCAGTGGACTAGCGGCAGGGGACATAGATACGCAGTATTTT. Translated, it gives CASGLAAGDIDTQYF.

This clone was counted a few times. The chain couples TRBV5-1 to TRBJ1-4; D might be TRBD1 (5 bases). The germline V and J ends were trimmed by 10 bases and 5 bases, with 15 bases remaining between them. There are 13 residues in the CDR3. The germline V gene encodes CDR1 SGHRS and CDR2 YFSETQ. Written as DNA, the CDR3 is TGCGCCTGCCGGACGGGGACGAATGAAAAACTGTTTTTT. Protein sequence: CACRTGTNEKLFF.

In its sample, this clone was seen a few times. The CDR3 bases are TGTGCCAGCTCACCTACTTGGACTTCCATGGGGACAGATACGCAGTATTTT. Its protein is CASSPTWTSMGTDTQYF. The rearrangement joins TRBV18 to TRBJ2-3; weak D call: TRBD2 (5 bases). Germline V gene data show CDR1 as KGHSH and CDR2 as LQKENI. Trimming took 3 bases from V and 3 from J, leaving 19 bases between them. This CDR3 spans 17 amino acids.

This clone was counted once. This chain joins TRBV6-5 and TRBJ2-3; D gene uncertain. The CDR3 sequence is 12 residues long. In germline, CDR1 is MNHEY, CDR2 SVGAGI. V dropped 4 bases and J dropped 4 bases, with 6 bases sitting between them. CDR3 sequence reads: CASSSTSDTQYF. CDR3 DNA: TGTGCCAGCAGTTCTACGTCAGATACGCAGTATTTT.

The V gene is TRBV18, the J gene TRBJ1-3, with D possibly matching TRBD1 (5 bases). This CDR3 spans 14 amino acids. Germline-derived CDR1 and CDR2 are KGHSH and LQKENI. Trimming left V 7 bases short and J 4 bases short, with 14 bases between. The CDR3 is CASYLGGSGNTIYF. For the CDR3, the DNA is TGTGCCAGCTACCTGGGGGGAAGCGGAAACACCATATATTTT.

The V gene is TRBV6-1, the J gene TRBJ2-2, with 10 bases lining up with TRBD1. Germline V gives CDR1 MNHNS, CDR2 SASEGT. V was clipped by 11 bases and J by 2 bases; unmatched bases: 5. The CDR3 is 14 residues long. CDR3 region: CARGDRGNTGELFF. CDR3 DNA sequence: TGTGCCCGGGGGGACAGGGGTAACACCGGGGAGCTGTTTTTT.

The chain combines TRBV19 with TRBJ2-3; TRBD1 agrees at 7 bases. The germline V gene encodes CDR1 LNHDA and CDR2 SQIVND (reference sequence). V trimming: 7 bases; J trimming: 0 bases; junction bases outside the gene matches: 7. This CDR3 is built from 15 residues. CDR3 residues: CASIETGDSTDTQYF. The CDR3 DNA reads as TGTGCCAGTATCGAAACAGGGGATAGCACAGATACGCAGTATTTT. The complete variable domain, with remaining parts taken from reference TRBV19 and TRBJ2-3, reads DGGITQSPKYLFRKEGQNVTLSCEQNLNHDAMYWYRQDPGQGLRLIYYSQIVNDFQKGDIAEGYSVSREKKESFPLTVTSAQKNPTAFYLCASIETGDSTDTQYFGPGTRLTVL.

This clone appeared a few times. The chain's CDR3 is CSVYHQGAYNEQFF. As DNA, the CDR3 is TGCAGCGTTTATCATCAGGGAGCCTACAATGAGCAGTTCTTC. V gene TRBV29-1 combines with J gene TRBJ2-1; D may be TRBD1 or TRBD2 (5 bases each). In germline, CDR1 is SQVTM, CDR2 ANQGSEA. CDR3 length: 14 amino acids. The V end lost 5 bases, the J end lost 2 bases, and 13 bases lay between the germline ends.

V gene TRBV7-2 combines with J gene TRBJ1-1; D is undetermined. This CDR3 is 13 amino acids long. Trimming took 4 bases from V and 3 from J, leaving 9 bases between them. Per germline, CDR1 SGHTA and CDR2 FQGNSA. The CDR3 is CASSSVGYTEAFF. CDR3 sequence (DNA): TGTGCCAGCAGCTCAGTAGGGTACACTGAAGCTTTCTTT. Full variable domain (remainder filled in from reference TRBV7-2 and TRBJ1-1): GAGVSQSPSNKVTEKGKDVELRCDPISGHTALYWYRQSLGQGLEFLIYFQGNSAPDKSGLPSDRFSAERTGGSVSTLTIQRTQQEDSAVYLCASSSVGYTEAFFGQGTRLTVV.

This chain links TRBV19 with TRBJ1-5, with D maybe TRBD1 (5 bases). Germline V gene lookup returns CDR1 LNHDA and CDR2 SQIVND (reference sequence). Trimming removed 0 bases at V and 2 bases at J, with 11 bases between. This CDR3 is 16 amino acids long. CDR3 DNA sequence: TGTGCCAGTAGTATAGATTGGCAGGGCGGCAATCAGCCCCAGCATTTT. It codes for CASSIDWQGGNQPQHF.